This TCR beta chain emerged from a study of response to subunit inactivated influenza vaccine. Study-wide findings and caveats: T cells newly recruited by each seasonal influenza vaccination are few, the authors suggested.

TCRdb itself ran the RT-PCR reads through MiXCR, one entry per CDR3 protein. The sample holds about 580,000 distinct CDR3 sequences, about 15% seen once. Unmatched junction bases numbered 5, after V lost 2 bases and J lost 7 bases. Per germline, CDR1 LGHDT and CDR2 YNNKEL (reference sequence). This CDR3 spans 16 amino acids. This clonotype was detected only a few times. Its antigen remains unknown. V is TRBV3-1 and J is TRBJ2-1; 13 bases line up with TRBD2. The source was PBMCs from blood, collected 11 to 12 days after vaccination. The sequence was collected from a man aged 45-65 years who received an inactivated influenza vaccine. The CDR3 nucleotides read TGTGCCAGCAGCCAACGAGGACTAGCGGGAGTAAATGAGCAGTTCTTC. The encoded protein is CASSQRGLAGVNEQFF.